The entry that follows covers one T cell receptor (beta chain) sequence. This entry is derived from a study of blood T cell repertoires in COVID-19. In the study overall: The study drew acute and convalescent COVID-19 samples from the United States, Italy and Spain. PBMCs, B-cell-depleted T cells, or T cells provided the cDNA or gDNA that made up the material.

In the source study's methods: Amplified reference gene primers provided the basis for estimating nucleated cell counts. The assay was immunoSEQ multiplex PCR, and TCRdb's table has in-frame clones only and misses some. Clone size and V and J calls were adopted from that table, with D and trimming inferred from the DNA. There are about 250,000 clones in the sample; about nine tenths occur only once, and less than 3% lies in the top ten. Per germline, CDR1 PRHDT and CDR2 FYEKMQ (reference sequence). V trimming: 4 bases; J trimming: 7 bases; junction bases outside the gene matches: 1. The CDR3 totals 13 residues.

This receptor was obtained from a woman in her 30s with active or convalescent COVID-19. V is TRBV13 and J is TRBJ1-6; 7 bases fit TRBD1. Sequenced: peripheral blood. The CDR3 region has the DNA TGTGCCAGCAGCTGGACAGGAAATTCACCCCTCCACTTT. Its translation is CASSWTGNSPLHF.